This TCR beta chain derives from a study of blood T cells in healthy people across ages. The study, taken as a whole, reports: Possibly, changes in expanded clonotypes were confounded because donor CMV status was unknown. Donors of long life had a larger count of naive CD4+ cells and greater diversity than aged donors.

This clonotype turned up a few times. The antigen is not known. Sample-barcoded 5' priming and a J-beta primer mix drove a second PCR of about 6 to 12 cycles. MiXCR was run by TCRdb on the 5' RACE reads, yielding one entry per CDR3 protein. The sample lists over a million distinct CDR3 sequences, more than 35% occurring once. Deletions cut 1 base from V and 0 bases from J, with 7 bases between. This CDR3 has 14 amino acids. Germline V CDR1 and CDR2: MNHNS, SASEGT. The sequence was collected from a woman aged 55-70 years in good health. Specimen: blood. The chain joins TRBV6-1 to TRBJ2-7; no clear D gene. CDR3 sequence: CASSEGQPSYEQYF. CDR3 bases: TGTGCCAGCAGTGAAGGACAACCCTCCTACGAGCAGTACTTC.